Below are 11 T cell receptor beta chains sequenced from a single sample in a study of T cell repertoires in cytomegalovirus infection. MiXCR, applied by TCRdb to the reads, yields one record per CDR3 protein. The sample has around 210,000 distinct CDR3 sequences, around 6.4% seen once. What was sequenced was PBMCs. These receptors were taken from a human donor in good health (CMV status not recorded). Some clones in this sample may be carry-over from other donors' samples.

Ten or more counts support this clonotype. The chain couples TRBV7-2 to TRBJ1-5; a possible D gene is TRBD1 (6 bases). Deletions cut 1 base from V and 4 bases from J, with 14 bases between. Germline V gene sequence: CDR1 SGHTA, CDR2 FQGNSA. The CDR3 sequence is 16 residues long. The CDR3 region has the DNA TGTGCCAGCAGCTTAGGGGTGCAGGGGCATAATCAGCCCCAGCATTTT. Encoded protein: CASSLGVQGHNQPQHF. The whole variable domain, filled in from reference TRBV7-2 and TRBJ1-5, reads GAGVSQSPSNKVTEKGKDVELRCDPISGHTALYWYRQSLGQGLEFLIYFQGNSAPDKSGLPSDRFSAERTGGSVSTLTIQRTQQEDSAVYLCASSLGVQGHNQPQHFGDGTRLSIL.

This clonotype has ten or more counts. The chain employs TRBV28 and TRBJ2-5; D is possibly TRBD2 (7 bases). Germline CDR1 and CDR2: MDHEN and SYDVKM. The V end was cut by 6 bases, the J end by 5 bases, with 19 bases between. There are 15 residues in the CDR3. The CDR3 bases are TGTGCCAGCAGGAAGACGGGGGGCAAGGAGGAGACCCAGTACTTC. Translating it yields CASRKTGGKEETQYF.

Many counts were recorded for this clonotype. The genes are TRBV20-1 and TRBJ2-5; 11 nucleotides match TRBD2. The V segment lost 6 bases and the J segment 5 bases; nucleotides outside the gene matches: 5. The germline CDR1 and CDR2 sequences are DFQATT and SNEGSKA (reference sequence). There are 13 residues in the CDR3. The CDR3 nucleotides read TGCAGTGCCCCTAGCGGGGGGCGGGAGACCCAGTACTTC. Encoded protein: CSAPSGGRETQYF.

This clonotype came up many times. This chain connects TRBV20-1 to TRBJ1-2; 10 positions agree with TRBD1. Germline values: CDR1 DFQATT, CDR2 SNEGSKA (reference sequence). After removal of 6 bases from V and 3 bases from J, the junction contained 10 bases not matched to a gene. This CDR3 has 15 residues. The CDR3 here is CSAPPTGGEDYGYTF. CDR3 sequence (DNA): TGCAGTGCGCCACCGACAGGGGGCGAAGACTATGGCTACACCTTC.

This clonotype was seen many times. The V call is TRBV7-9, the J call TRBJ2-7; the D gene is possibly TRBD1 (6 bases). CDR3 length: 15 amino acids. The germline gives CDR1 SEHNR, CDR2 FQNEAQ (reference sequence). The V gene lost 3 bases and the J gene lost 5 bases, with 17 bases spanning the gap. The CDR3 here is CASSFTRGFGHEQYF. The CDR3 DNA is TGTGCCAGCAGCTTCACCAGGGGTTTCGGGCACGAGCAGTACTTC.

There are many counts of this clonotype. V gene TRBV7-2 combines with J gene TRBJ2-1; TRBD2 matches at 15 bases. This CDR3 contains 17 residues. With 1 base clipped from V and 6 bases from J, the junction kept 4 bases outside the gene matches. Germline values: CDR1 SGHTA, CDR2 FQGNSA. The CDR3 here is CASSLVGTSGGINEQFF. The DNA for the CDR3 is TGTGCCAGCAGCTTAGTAGGGACTAGCGGGGGGATCAATGAGCAGTTCTTC.

This clonotype was picked up many times. V and J are TRBV6-1 and TRBJ2-7, with 11 bases that match TRBD2. After removal of 5 bases from V and 4 bases from J, the junction contained 4 bases not matched to a gene. The CDR3 runs 14 residues. CDR1 is MNHNS and CDR2 is SASEGT in the germline V gene. CDR3 DNA sequence: TGTGCCAGCAGTTCAACTAGCGGGAGTTACGAGCAGTACTTC. This translates into CASSSTSGSYEQYF.

This sequence joins TRBV5-1 and TRBJ2-2; D is tentatively TRBD1 or TRBD2 (5 bases each). V was trimmed by 3 bases and J by 3 bases, leaving 15 bases between them. This CDR3 spans 16 amino acids. CDR1 is SGHRS and CDR2 is YFSETQ in the germline V gene. CDR3 coding DNA: TGCGCCAGCAGCTATGGGACCGTTAGTTACACCGGGGAGCTGTTTTTT. Amino acids: CASSYGTVSYTGELFF.

This clonotype was observed many times. The rearrangement joins TRBV7-2 to TRBJ2-7; TRBD1 matches 7 bases. Per germline, CDR1 SGHTA and CDR2 FQGNSA. The length of the CDR3 is 15 residues. Losses at the gene ends were 5 bases for V and 0 bases for J; bases not matched to a gene: 7. The CDR3 region is CASSRTRDSSYEQYF. CDR3 sequence (DNA): TGTGCCAGCAGCCGAACTCGGGACAGCTCCTACGAGCAGTACTTC.

There are many counts of this clonotype. The chain recombines TRBV7-2 with TRBJ1-1, with no clear D. The CDR3 loop spans 15 amino acids. Between the trimmed V and J ends, which lost 3 bases and 1 base, there was a span of 12 bases. Germline values: CDR1 SGHTA, CDR2 FQGNSA. The CDR3 loop reads CASSFSAGSNTEAFF. CDR3 in DNA: TGTGCCAGCAGCTTCAGTGCGGGTTCGAACACTGAAGCTTTCTTT.

This clonotype has at least ten counts. The chain carries TRBV7-8 and TRBJ1-1; a weak D match, TRBD1 (6 bases). The V end was cut by 8 bases, the J end by 5 bases, with 18 bases between. Germline lookup yields CDR1 SGHVS and CDR2 FQNEAQ. The CDR3 extends over 14 amino acids. CDR3 in amino acids: CASFPDRGGTEAFF. CDR3 bases: TGTGCCAGCTTTCCCGACCGAGGGGGAACTGAAGCTTTCTTT.